This T cell receptor beta chain was profiled in a study of blood T cell repertoires in COVID-19. Across the whole study: Collection of acute and convalescent COVID-19 samples took place in the United States, Italy and Spain. T cells, B-cell-depleted T cells, or PBMCs provided the cDNA or gDNA that served as material.

This CDR3 is built from 13 residues. Germline V CDR1 and CDR2: SGDLS, YYNGEE. Deletions cut 3 bases from V and 6 bases from J, with 12 bases between. In the study's own analysis: Scientists estimated how many nucleated cells there were by amplifying reference gene primers. Sequenced by immunoSEQ multiplex PCR; TCRdb stores in-frame clones only, minus some. The V and J calls and clone size were taken over from that table, and D and trimming were inferred from the DNA. The data contain under 300,000 clones, around four fifths of them singletons. Sequenced sample: peripheral blood. The chain recombines TRBV9 with TRBJ1-2; possible D gene TRBD1, 5 bases. This sequence was found in a man between 60 and 75 years old who had recovered from COVID-19. The DNA of the CDR3 is TGTGCCAGCAGCGCCGGGGGAGGGAATGGCTACACCTTC. This codes for CASSAGGGNGYTF.